Below, 29 T cell receptor beta chains from the same sample are listed, as sequenced in a study of patients and donors after allogeneic stem cell transplantation. TCRdb re-analysed the RT-PCR reads in MiXCR, keeping a single row per CDR3 protein. The repertoire consists of more than 850,000 distinct CDR3 sequences, with roughly 18% occurring once and the leading ten covering around 6%. The specimen was blood, either unsorted or a sorted T cell fraction (not recorded which). The receptor set was obtained from a human donor who was either an allogeneic HSCT recipient or a stem cell or donor lymphocyte infusion donor (not recorded which). It is not recorded whose cells these are; they may come from a transplant donor.

Only a few counts were recorded for this clonotype. The CDR3 DNA sequence: TGTGCCAGCAGTTTATGGCGGGAGCCGGGCAATGAGCAGTTCTTC. Protein sequence: CASSLWREPGNEQFF. The chain links TRBV28 to TRBJ2-1; 7 nucleotides match TRBD2. The CDR3 is 15 amino acids. The trim removed 0 bases at V and 6 bases at J, leaving 5 bases unmatched. Germline lookup yields CDR1 MDHEN and CDR2 SYDVKM.

Ten or more counts support this clonotype. V usage is TRBV6-5 and J usage is TRBJ2-7; 10 bases line up with TRBD2. Looked up from germline, CDR1 is MNHEY and CDR2 is SVGAGI. The V gene end was trimmed by 4 bases and the J gene end by 3 bases; junction bases not matched to a gene: 12. The CDR3 runs to 17 residues. The DNA of the CDR3 is TGTGCCAGCAGTTTCACTAGCGGGGAGCGGCATTACTACGAGCAGTACTTC. As protein: CASSFTSGERHYYEQYF.

This clonotype has a count of ten or more. An end of the junction does not agree with germline; a read error may underlie this. The chain combines TRBV5-1 with TRBJ1-2; D is unresolved. The germline V gene has CDR1 SGHRS and CDR2 YFSETQ. This CDR3 spans 13 amino acids. This chain's CDR3 is CASSLEANYGYTF. Here the CDR3 DNA reads TGTGCCAGCAGCTTAGAAGCTAACTATGGCTACACCTTC.

This chain uses TRBV27 with TRBJ1-5; perhaps TRBD1 as D (5 bases). V lost 6 bases to trimming and J lost 3 bases, with 12 bases between them. Per germline, CDR1 MNHEY and CDR2 SMNVEV (reference sequence). The CDR3 consists of 14 residues. CDR3 sequence reads: CASSDDRFNQPQHF. DNA for the CDR3: TGTGCCAGCAGCGACGACAGATTCAATCAGCCCCAGCATTTT.

This clonotype has at least ten counts. The V and J genes are TRBV6-1 and TRBJ2-3; 8 positions match TRBD1. Trimming took 7 bases from V and 14 from J; bases not matched to a gene: 17. Germline V lookup: CDR1 MNHNS, CDR2 SASEGT. This CDR3 comprises 14 residues. The CDR3 protein is CASKRTGTGDYRYF. The CDR3 DNA reads as TGTGCCAGCAAACGCACCGGGACAGGTGATTATAGGTATTTT.

The V call is TRBV12-3 or TRBV12-4, the J call TRBJ2-7; D perhaps matches TRBD2 (6 bases). CDR3 length: 14 residues. Trimming left V 6 bases short and J 2 bases short, with 14 bases between. The DNA of the CDR3 is TGTGCCAGCAGGGGGGGTCTTCCGCCCTACGAGCAGTACTTC. This gives the protein CASRGGLPPYEQYF.

In its sample, this clonotype was seen a few times. The chain couples TRBV4-2 to TRBJ2-1; D is uncertain. Germline V gene sequence: CDR1 LGHNA, CDR2 YNFKEQ. The CDR3 is made up of 15 amino acids. Trimming shortened V by 0 bases and J by 6 bases, and 12 bases separated the two germline ends. The CDR3 bases are TGTGCCAGCAGCCAAGATGAAAAGGGTGGCAATGAGCAGTTCTTC. Translated, it gives CASSQDEKGGNEQFF.

This clonotype was recorded at least ten times. This rearrangement joins TRBV18 to TRBJ2-3, with TRBD2 matching over 10 bases. Germline CDR1 KGHSH, CDR2 LQKENI. The CDR3 runs 16 residues. J was trimmed by 2 bases and V by 5 bases; bases with no gene match: 7. The CDR3 DNA is TGTGCCAGCTCATCCCGGACTAGCGGATCCACAGATACGCAGTATTTT. This sequence encodes CASSSRTSGSTDTQYF.

The rearrangement uses TRBV4-2 and TRBJ2-7, with 13 bases lining up with TRBD2. The V segment lost 4 bases and the J segment 7 bases; nucleotides outside the gene matches: 7. The CDR3 runs 15 residues. Looked up from germline, CDR1 is LGHNA and CDR2 is YNFKEQ. DNA for the CDR3: TGTGCCAGCAGCCGGAGCGGGACTAGCGGGGTTGAGCAGTACTTC. Translating gives CASSRSGTSGVEQYF.

There are a few counts of this clonotype. The rearrangement links TRBV7-8 to TRBJ2-1; 8 bases fit TRBD2. Germline V gene sequence: CDR1 SGHVS, CDR2 FQNEAQ. V lost 4 bases to trimming and J lost 4 bases; unmatched junction nucleotides: 9. The CDR3 is made up of 16 amino acids. CDR3 sequence reads: CASSSLSGGAYNEQFF. The DNA for the CDR3 is TGTGCCAGCAGCTCCTTGAGCGGGGGCGCGTACAATGAGCAGTTCTTC.

A few counts support this clonotype. J is TRBJ2-5 and V is TRBV12-3 or TRBV12-4; the D call may be TRBD1 or TRBD2 (6 bases each). Trimming took off 6 bases at V and 2 bases at J, with 16 bases between the two ends. This CDR3 contains 15 residues. The CDR3 coding sequence is TGTGCCAGCAGCCCGAGGGGGGTTAATCAAGAGACCCAGTACTTC. It encodes CASSPRGVNQETQYF.

This clonotype has just a few counts. V usage is TRBV20-1 and J usage is TRBJ2-3; maybe TRBD2 (6 bases). This CDR3 region has 14 residues. In germline, CDR1 is DFQATT, CDR2 SNEGSKA (reference sequence). Trimming pared 3 bases from V and 4 bases from J, leaving 14 bases between. This CDR3 is CSARIGGIADTQYF. In DNA form, the CDR3 reads TGCAGTGCTAGGATCGGGGGAATCGCAGATACGCAGTATTTT.

The table lists this clonotype with a few counts. This chain connects TRBV7-8 to TRBJ2-1; 8 bases are shared with TRBD2. This CDR3 has 11 amino acids. Germline CDR1 and CDR2: SGHVS and FQNEAQ. The trim removed 5 bases at V and 10 bases at J, leaving 1 base unmatched. The CDR3 sequence is CASSPSGEQFF. CDR3 nucleotide sequence: TGTGCCAGCAGCCCTAGCGGGGAGCAGTTCTTC.

The genes are TRBV5-1 and TRBJ2-7; D call uncertain. Germline-derived CDR1 and CDR2 are SGHRS and YFSETQ. V gave up 3 bases and J gave up 6 bases, with 13 bases separating them. The CDR3 length is 13 residues. CDR3 DNA sequence: TGCGCCAGCAGCTCGACTGCTTCCGCCGAGCAGTACTTC. It translates to CASSSTASAEQYF.

The chain joins TRBV4-2 to TRBJ2-7, with 7 bases fitting TRBD1. V gave up 3 bases and J gave up 2 bases; unmatched junction bases: 13. Germline CDR1 and CDR2: LGHNA and YNFKEQ. This CDR3 contains 17 residues. CDR3: CASSHPWDGQVAYEQYF. The CDR3, as DNA: TGTGCCAGCAGCCACCCCTGGGACGGACAGGTCGCCTACGAGCAGTACTTC.

This chain joins TRBV9 and TRBJ2-2; D is ambiguous. Germline loops: CDR1 SGDLS, CDR2 YYNGEE. V was shortened by 0 bases and J by 4 bases, with 7 bases between the two germline ends. This CDR3 is built from 14 residues. The CDR3 sequence is CASSVVEGTGELFF. For the CDR3, the DNA is TGTGCCAGCAGCGTAGTCGAAGGCACCGGGGAGCTGTTTTTT.

The genes are TRBV6-2 or TRBV6-3 and TRBJ1-6, with unresolved D. Deletions cut 7 bases from V and 11 bases from J, with 15 bases between. Germline V gene data show CDR1 as MNHEY and CDR2 as SVGEGT. This CDR3 spans 13 amino acids. CDR3 loop: CASTHGRGTPLHF. The CDR3 nucleotides are TGTGCCAGCACCCACGGCCGGGGTACACCCCTCCACTTT.

The chain carries TRBV6-1 and TRBJ1-5; TRBD1 matches 7 bases. Germline lookup yields CDR1 MNHNS and CDR2 SASEGT. CDR3 length equals 16 residues. Trimming took 6 bases from V and 0 from J; bases not matched to a gene: 8. CDR3 DNA: TGTGCCAGCAGGGGGGGGACAGAGCCTAGCAATCAGCCCCAGCATTTT. This gives the protein CASRGGTEPSNQPQHF.

In this sample, this clonotype turned up a few times. This rearrangement joins TRBV24-1 to TRBJ2-1; a weak D match, TRBD1 (6 bases). Germline CDR1 reads KGHDR; CDR2 reads SFDVKD. The CDR3 runs 17 residues. Trimming took 2 bases from V and 6 from J, leaving 19 bases between them. CDR3 loop: CATSDSVQGTGSNEQFF. The CDR3 region has the DNA TGTGCCACCAGTGATTCCGTACAGGGTACGGGTAGCAATGAGCAGTTCTTC.

The chain combines TRBV3-1 with TRBJ2-7; TRBD2 is a possible D gene (6 bases). V gave up 8 bases and J gave up 7 bases, with 18 bases separating them. From germline, CDR1 is LGHDT and CDR2 YNNKEL (reference sequence). The CDR3 is made up of 13 amino acids. Here the CDR3 reads CASRPEGVWEQYF. The CDR3 nucleotides are TGTGCCAGCCGCCCGGAGGGTGTTTGGGAGCAGTACTTC.

The chain links TRBV19 to TRBJ2-1; TRBD2 matches 7 bases. CDR3 length: 14 amino acids. The ends lost 3 bases at V and 8 bases at J; junction bases unmatched: 7. Per the germline V gene, CDR1 is LNHDA and CDR2 is SQIVND (reference sequence). The CDR3 coding sequence is TGTGCCAGTAGTATGCAGCGGGGAACGGATGAGCAGTTCTTC. It specifies CASSMQRGTDEQFF.

The chain is built from TRBV7-6 and TRBJ2-1; TRBD2 aligns across 12 bases. V gave up 5 bases and J gave up 8 bases; unmatched junction bases: 7. Germline-derived CDR1 and CDR2 are SGHVS and FNYEAQ. The CDR3 loop spans 15 amino acids. CDR3 in amino acids: CASSLGTSGLDEQFF. The CDR3 DNA reads as TGTGCCAGCAGCCTGGGGACTAGCGGGCTGGATGAGCAGTTCTTC.

J is TRBJ1-6 and V is TRBV27; TRBD1 matches 7 bases. V shed 6 bases and J 2 bases; nucleotides not matched to a gene: 10. This CDR3 spans 17 amino acids. The germline CDR1 and CDR2 sequences are MNHEY and SMNVEV (reference sequence). The CDR3 reads CASSLTGTVTYNSPLHF. The CDR3 nucleotides are TGTGCCAGCAGCCTGACCGGGACAGTTACCTATAATTCACCCCTCCACTTT.

This clonotype was seen a few times. The genes are TRBV12-3 or TRBV12-4 and TRBJ1-2, with 9 bases matching TRBD1. This CDR3 has 14 amino acids. Germline trimming cut 4 bases from V and 3 bases from J; bases unmatched to any gene: 3. The CDR3 nucleotides read TGTGCCAGCAGTTGGACAGGGGCGGACTATGGCTACACCTTC. Translation gives CASSWTGADYGYTF.

This clonotype was observed many times. This chain links TRBV12-3 or TRBV12-4 with TRBJ2-1; 11 nucleotides agree with TRBD2. After removal of 5 bases from V and 8 bases from J, the junction contained 14 bases not matched to a gene. The length of the CDR3 is 17 residues. CDR3 coding DNA: TGTGCCAGCAGTCCCAAATTAGCGGGGGGGCGAGTTCATGAGCAGTTCTTC. Translating it yields CASSPKLAGGRVHEQFF.

This clonotype was seen ten or more times. The chain couples TRBV12-3 or TRBV12-4 to TRBJ1-5; D not resolved. The CDR3 has 12 amino acids. V was cut by 2 bases and J by 7 bases, with 6 bases left in between. CDR3 residues: CASSLQHQPQHF. The CDR3 DNA reads TGTGCCAGCAGTTTACAGCACCAGCCCCAGCATTTT.

This clonotype showed up just a few times. This chain joins TRBV4-1 and TRBJ2-1, with D hard to call. V lost 0 bases and J 4 bases, leaving 16 bases between the germline ends. Germline CDR1 MGHRA, CDR2 YSYEKL. The CDR3 sequence is 17 residues long. CDR3: CASSQDEGFALYNEQFF. The CDR3 DNA is TGCGCCAGCAGCCAAGATGAAGGTTTCGCGTTGTACAATGAGCAGTTCTTC.

This clonotype was found many times. The chain has TRBV5-1 and TRBJ2-3; D call uncertain. Germline assignment: CDR1 SGHRS and CDR2 YFSETQ. V was pared by 0 bases and J by 5 bases, with 7 bases between. The CDR3 extends over 13 amino acids. The CDR3 DNA reads TGCGCCAGCAGCTTGGCTGGGGAAGATACGCAGTATTTT. Translated, it gives CASSLAGEDTQYF.

The sample holds a few counts of this clonotype. The chain employs TRBV6-1 and TRBJ2-2, with a tentative D call TRBD2 (5 bases). V was cut by 8 bases and J by 0 bases, with 10 bases left in between. Germline V gene sequence: CDR1 MNHNS, CDR2 SASEGT. The CDR3 contains 14 residues. Here the CDR3 reads CASCPSTNTGELFF. The CDR3 DNA sequence: TGTGCCAGCTGTCCTAGCACGAACACCGGGGAGCTGTTTTTT.